These T cell receptor beta chains were read from a single sample in a study of CD8 T cells in ankylosing spondylitis. TCRdb re-called the 5' RACE reads through MiXCR, storing one row per CDR3 protein. This sample has about 140,000 distinct CDR3 sequences, with roughly 8% found just once. Material for sequencing was synovial fluid, either unsorted or a sorted T cell fraction (not recorded which). The receptor source for this set is a male donor with ankylosing spondylitis. Both conserved end residues are part of each CDR3. A D gene is named only where the DNA matches it firmly. Size is stated for part of the rows, as once, few or many counts, or as a class when the clone is expanded.

-	TRBV20-1	-	TRBJ1-2	TGCAGTGCTCCCAGCCGGGCCTATGGCTACACCTTC	CSAPSRAYGYTF
few	TRBV18	-	TRBJ2-3	TGTGCCAGCTCACCCAGCCAGCTTTCAGATACGCAGTATTTT	CASSPSQLSDTQYF
many	TRBV24-1	-	TRBJ2-1	TGTGCCACCAGTGATCCAACCTCCTACAATGAGCAGTTCTTC	CATSDPTSYNEQFF
-	TRBV28	TRBD2	TRBJ2-1	TGTGCCAGCAGGACTATGCGGGAGAGCCCCTACAATGAGCAGTTCTTC	CASRTMRESPYNEQFF
-	TRBV5-4	-	TRBJ2-1	TGTGCCAGCAGCTCCCCGGGAGACTGGGATGAGCAGTTCTTC	CASSSPGDWDEQFF
few	TRBV11-1	-	TRBJ2-3	TGTGCCAGCAGTTTGGACCGACCCACAGATACGCAGTATTTT	CASSLDRPTDTQYF
few	TRBV4-2	-	TRBJ2-2	TGTGCCAGCAGCCCTGGACTCCCCGGAGTAAACACCGGGGAGCTGTTTTTT	CASSPGLPGVNTGELFF
few	TRBV24-1	-	TRBJ2-3	TGTGCCACCAGTTCGGCTAGCGATAGCACAGATACGCAGTATTTT	CATSSASDSTDTQYF
many	TRBV20-1	-	TRBJ1-2	TGCAGTGTCCCGGACGAAACTAACTATGGCTACACCTTC	CSVPDETNYGYTF
-	TRBV5-4	-	TRBJ2-3	TGTGCCAGCAGCTTGAAGGGAGGAGGTACGCAGTATTTT	CASSLKGGGTQYF
few	TRBV20-1	-	TRBJ1-2	TGCAGTGCTAGAGATCGGTGGGGGACCGCAGCCCCTGGGGGCTACACCTTC	CSARDRWGTAAPGGYTF
-	TRBV20-1	-	TRBJ2-1	TGCAGTGCTGACAAACGCAAGCAGGGAAGCGAGCAGTTCTTC	CSADKRKQGSEQFF
-	TRBV20-1	-	TRBJ2-2	TGCAGTGCTAGAGGGGTGGGTCAGAACACCGGGGAGCTGTTTTTT	CSARGVGQNTGELFF
many	TRBV20-1	-	TRBJ2-5	TGCAGTGCTACGGACGTTAATTCAGAGACCCAGTACTTC	CSATDVNSETQYF
few	TRBV6-2/TRBV6-3	TRBD1	TRBJ2-6	TGTGCCAGCAGGAAGGACCCGGACAGGGGGCCCTCTGGGGCCAACGTCCTGACTTTC	CASRKDPDRGPSGANVLTF
-	TRBV4-1	-	TRBJ2-5	TGCGCCAGCAGCCAAGCCTGGATTCTAGAGACCCAGTACTTC	CASSQAWILETQYF